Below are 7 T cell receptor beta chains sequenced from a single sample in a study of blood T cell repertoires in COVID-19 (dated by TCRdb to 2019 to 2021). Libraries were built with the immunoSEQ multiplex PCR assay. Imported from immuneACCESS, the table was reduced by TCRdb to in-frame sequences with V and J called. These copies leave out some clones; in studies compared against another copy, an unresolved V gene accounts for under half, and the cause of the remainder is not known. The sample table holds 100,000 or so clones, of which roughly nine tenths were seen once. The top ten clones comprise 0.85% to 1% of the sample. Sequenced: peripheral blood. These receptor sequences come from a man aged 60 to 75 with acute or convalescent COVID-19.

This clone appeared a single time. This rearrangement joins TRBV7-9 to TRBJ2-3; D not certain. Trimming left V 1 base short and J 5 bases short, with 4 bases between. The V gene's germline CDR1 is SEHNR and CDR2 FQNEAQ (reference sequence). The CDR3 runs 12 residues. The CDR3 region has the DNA TGTGCCAGCAGCTTAGTAGAAGATACGCAGTATTTT. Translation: CASSLVEDTQYF.

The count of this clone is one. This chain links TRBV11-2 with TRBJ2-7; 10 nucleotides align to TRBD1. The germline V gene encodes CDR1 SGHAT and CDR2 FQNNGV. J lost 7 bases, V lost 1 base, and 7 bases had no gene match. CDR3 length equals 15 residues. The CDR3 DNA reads TGTGCCAGCAGCTTAGGAGACAGGGGGCCTCGAGAGCAGTACGTC. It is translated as CASSLGDRGPREQYV.

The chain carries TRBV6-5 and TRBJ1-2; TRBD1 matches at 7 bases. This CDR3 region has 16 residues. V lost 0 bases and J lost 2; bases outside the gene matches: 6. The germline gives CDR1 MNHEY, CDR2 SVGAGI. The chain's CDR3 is CASSYSREGANYGYTF. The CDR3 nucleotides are TGTGCCAGCAGTTACTCCCGGGAGGGGGCGAACTATGGCTACACCTTC.

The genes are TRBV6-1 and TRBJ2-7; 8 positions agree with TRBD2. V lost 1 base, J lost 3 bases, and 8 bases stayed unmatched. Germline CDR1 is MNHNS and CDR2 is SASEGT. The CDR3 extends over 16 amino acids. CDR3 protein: CASSEGSGGFLYEQYF. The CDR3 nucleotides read TGTGCCAGCAGTGAAGGAAGCGGGGGCTTTCTCTACGAGCAGTACTTC.

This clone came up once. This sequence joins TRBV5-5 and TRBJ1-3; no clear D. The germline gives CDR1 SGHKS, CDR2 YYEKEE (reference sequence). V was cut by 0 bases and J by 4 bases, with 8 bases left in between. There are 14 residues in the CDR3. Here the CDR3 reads CASSLVVTGNTIYF. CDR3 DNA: TGTGCCAGCAGCTTGGTGGTGACAGGAAACACCATATATTTT.

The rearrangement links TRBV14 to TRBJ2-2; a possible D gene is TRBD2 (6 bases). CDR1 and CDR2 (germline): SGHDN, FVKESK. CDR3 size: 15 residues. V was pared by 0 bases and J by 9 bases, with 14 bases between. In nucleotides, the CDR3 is TGTGCCAGCAGCCAAGATGCAGTGGGGGGTAGGGAGCTGTTTTTT. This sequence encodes CASSQDAVGGRELFF.

The CDR3 protein is CASSLGSWGRAVDTQYF. The CDR3 DNA follows: TGCGCCAGCAGCTTGGGGTCTTGGGGGAGGGCGGTAGATACGCAGTATTTT. The chain recombines TRBV5-1 with TRBJ2-3, with TRBD2 matching 7 bases. Germline V gene sequence: CDR1 SGHRS, CDR2 YFSETQ. This CDR3 comprises 17 residues. Trimming took 0 bases from V and 5 from J; bases not matched to a gene: 12.